One sample yielded the 27 T cell receptor beta chains listed below, sequenced in a study of CD8 T cells in Susac syndrome. Random hexamers were used to reverse transcribe the RNA input (about 0.45 to 1 ug). MiXCR, run by TCRdb on the immunoSEQ multiplex PCR reads, gives a single entry per CDR3 protein. The sample lists under 200,000 distinct CDR3 sequences, roughly nine tenths occurring once. The specimen was CD4+ T cells from PBMCs. The source is a human donor in good health.

The CDR3 bases are TGTGCCAGCAGAGCCGGGACAGCGAACACCGGGGAGCTGTTTTTT. Translating it yields CASRAGTANTGELFF. J is TRBJ2-2 and V is TRBV2; TRBD1 agrees at 7 bases. Trimming took 6 bases from V and 0 from J; bases not matched to a gene: 4. The CDR3 length is 15 residues. Per germline, CDR1 SNHLY and CDR2 FYNNEI.

V gene TRBV7-8 combines with J gene TRBJ2-5; the match to TRBD2 covers 9 bases. Germline CDR1 is SGHVS and CDR2 is FQNEAQ. The V segment lost 1 base and the J segment 5 bases; nucleotides outside the gene matches: 11. This CDR3 region has 17 residues. The CDR3 loop reads CASSLGREGLDWETQYF. The CDR3 DNA reads TGTGCCAGCAGCTTAGGGCGGGAGGGCCTAGATTGGGAGACCCAGTACTTC. The whole variable domain, remainder taken from reference TRBV7-8 and TRBJ2-5, is GAGVSQSPRYKVAKRGQDVALRCDPISGHVSLFWYQQALGQGPEFLTYFQNEAQLDKSGLPSDRFFAERPEGSVSTLKIQRTQQEDSAVYLCASSLGREGLDWETQYFGPGTRLLVL.

The chain is built from TRBV7-6 and TRBJ1-1, with TRBD1 matching 7 bases. The CDR3 loop spans 18 amino acids. V lost 5 bases and J lost 0; bases outside the gene matches: 15. Germline loops: CDR1 SGHVS, CDR2 FNYEAQ. CDR3 sequence (DNA): TGTGCCAGCAGCCTACTACCAAATAGGGGGACAGTGAACACTGAAGCTTTCTTT. It translates to CASSLLPNRGTVNTEAFF.

This chain connects TRBV27 to TRBJ2-6, with D unresolved. Trimming pared 4 bases from V and 2 bases from J, leaving 12 bases between. Germline V gene sequence: CDR1 MNHEY, CDR2 SMNVEV (reference sequence). CDR3 length equals 16 residues. CDR3 sequence reads: CASSSSFMAGANVLTF. The DNA of the CDR3 is TGTGCCAGCAGTTCAAGTTTTATGGCTGGGGCCAACGTCCTGACTTTC.

The chain employs TRBV24-1 and TRBJ2-7; D remains ambiguous. Germline lookup yields CDR1 KGHDR and CDR2 SFDVKD. The V and J ends lost 1 base and 7 bases respectively, with 10 bases between them. The CDR3 spans 13 residues. The CDR3 here is CATSDLGREEQYF. The CDR3 DNA reads as TGTGCCACCAGTGATTTAGGACGAGAGGAGCAGTACTTC.

The DNA for the CDR3 is TGCAGTGCTGTCCGGGACAGGGGGTACGAGCAGTACTTC. This gives the protein CSAVRDRGYEQYF. This chain links TRBV20-1 with TRBJ2-7, with 11 bases lining up with TRBD1. CDR3 length: 13 residues. V dropped 5 bases and J dropped 4; count of bases not matched to a gene: 4. The germline CDR1 and CDR2 sequences are DFQATT and SNEGSKA (reference sequence).

About this clonotype: A read error may produce the germline difference seen at one junction end. This sequence joins TRBV28 and TRBJ1-5; D remains ambiguous. This CDR3 comprises 12 residues. Looked up from germline, CDR1 is MDHEN and CDR2 is SYDVKM. CDR3 protein: CASSPSVMPQHF. CDR3 DNA: TGTGCCAGCAGTCCCTCGGTTATGCCCCAACATTTT.

The V call is TRBV7-9, the J call TRBJ2-1; D might be TRBD2 (5 bases). Between the trimmed V and J ends, which lost 5 bases and 10 bases, there was a span of 15 bases. From germline, CDR1 is SEHNR and CDR2 FQNEAQ (reference sequence). The CDR3 totals 13 residues. The CDR3 DNA follows: TGTGCCAGCAGCACGTGCCTCGGGAACGAGCAGTTCTTC. This encodes CASSTCLGNEQFF.

V and J are TRBV12-3 or TRBV12-4 and TRBJ1-1; D remains ambiguous. This CDR3 contains 13 residues. V was shortened by 7 bases and J by 1 base, with 10 bases between the two germline ends. The CDR3 DNA follows: TGTGCCAGCACCCTGGTGAGGAACACTGAAGCTTTCTTT. It specifies CASTLVRNTEAFF.

The rearrangement uses TRBV6-1 and TRBJ2-7, with a tentative D call TRBD2 (6 bases). The CDR3 loop spans 15 amino acids. From germline, CDR1 is MNHNS and CDR2 SASEGT. Trimming took off 4 bases at V and 2 bases at J, with 15 bases between the two ends. Written as DNA, the CDR3 is TGTGCCAGCAGTGCGGGTCAGGGAGGAACCTACGAGCAGTACTTC. Amino acid sequence: CASSAGQGGTYEQYF.

The rearrangement uses TRBV2 and TRBJ1-2, with D perhaps TRBD1 (5 bases). This CDR3 comprises 13 residues. Deletions cut 4 bases from V and 2 bases from J, with 8 bases between. Germline lookup yields CDR1 SNHLY and CDR2 FYNNEI. The CDR3 nucleotides are TGTGCCAGCAGTGGTTCAGGGAACTATGGCTACACCTTC. Protein: CASSGSGNYGYTF.

J is TRBJ2-1 and V is TRBV28, with no clear D. Deletions cut 4 bases from V and 3 bases from J, with 4 bases between. Per germline, CDR1 MDHEN and CDR2 SYDVKM. The length of the CDR3 is 12 residues. Written as DNA, the CDR3 is TGTGCCAGCAGTTCTTACTACAATGAGCAGTTCTTC. Amino acids: CASSSYYNEQFF.

The chain joins TRBV18 to TRBJ2-2, with D unresolved. CDR3 length equals 13 residues. V was shortened by 3 bases and J by 4 bases, with 6 bases between the two germline ends. CDR1 is KGHSH, CDR2 LQKENI, per germline. CDR3 DNA: TGTGCCAGCTCACCGTATCCCACCGGGGAGCTGTTTTTT. Translation gives CASSPYPTGELFF.

The rearrangement links TRBV18 to TRBJ2-6; no clear D. V gave up 4 bases and J gave up 2 bases, with 9 bases separating them. From germline, CDR1 is KGHSH and CDR2 LQKENI. The CDR3 consists of 15 residues. CDR3 nucleotides: TGTGCCAGCTCACAAACGGGTGCTGGGGCCAACGTCCTGACTTTC. Protein product: CASSQTGAGANVLTF.

The rearrangement joins TRBV7-2 to TRBJ1-2, with a weak D call TRBD1 (6 bases). V shed 7 bases and J shed 4 bases, with 19 bases lying between them. Germline CDR1 reads SGHTA; CDR2 reads FQGNSA. The CDR3 is 15 residues long. The CDR3 region is CASTPGAGAAYGYTF. The CDR3 region has the DNA TGTGCCAGCACCCCAGGGGCAGGGGCGGCCTATGGCTACACCTTC.

V and J are TRBV27 and TRBJ2-7, with 8 bases matching TRBD2. Per the germline V gene, CDR1 is MNHEY and CDR2 is SMNVEV (reference sequence). V dropped 5 bases and J dropped 6; count of bases not matched to a gene: 15. The CDR3 sequence is 16 residues long. The CDR3 spells CASSPILAAPSGEQYF. The CDR3 DNA is TGTGCCAGCAGTCCCATACTAGCGGCCCCGTCTGGCGAGCAGTACTTC.

Here the CDR3 DNA reads TGCGCCAGCAGTGAGGGGGGGCTAATCGGGACCCAGTACTTC. Translation: CASSEGGLIGTQYF. The genes are TRBV10-2 and TRBJ2-5; D possibly uses TRBD1 or TRBD2 (6 bases each). V shed 2 bases and J shed 7 bases, with 14 bases lying between them. Germline CDR1 reads WSHSY; CDR2 reads SAAADI. The CDR3 covers 14 residues.

The rearrangement links TRBV20-1 to TRBJ2-7, with D possibly TRBD2 on 5 matching bases. The CDR3 spans 11 residues. V was shortened by 6 bases and J by 2 bases, with 8 bases between the two germline ends. CDR1 is DFQATT and CDR2 is SNEGSKA in the germline V gene (reference sequence). The CDR3 reads CSAIGTYEQYF. CDR3 coding DNA: TGCAGTGCGATCGGGACCTACGAGCAGTACTTC.

The chain carries TRBV14 and TRBJ2-3; D possibly uses TRBD1 or TRBD2 (5 bases each). Per germline, CDR1 SGHDN and CDR2 FVKESK. This CDR3 region has 16 residues. Trimming shortened V by 3 bases and J by 2 bases, and 15 bases separated the two germline ends. The CDR3 coding sequence is TGTGCCAGCAGCCACCTCCGGGACCGGGACACAGATACGCAGTATTTT. This gives the protein CASSHLRDRDTDTQYF.

This chain links TRBV6-2 or TRBV6-3 with TRBJ2-7; D is unclear. The V and J ends lost 7 bases and 4 bases respectively, with 8 bases between them. The CDR3 has 11 residues. Looked up from germline, CDR1 is MNHEY and CDR2 is SVGEGT. For the CDR3, the DNA is TGTGCCAGCACTGATTTTTACGAGCAGTACTTC. This gives the protein CASTDFYEQYF.

The V gene is TRBV9, the J gene TRBJ2-7; a possible D gene is TRBD2 (6 bases). CDR3 length: 14 amino acids. The V end lost 1 base, the J end lost 2 bases, and 10 bases lay between the germline ends. Germline assignment: CDR1 SGDLS and CDR2 YYNGEE. CDR3 protein: CASSVLSGAYEQYF. As DNA, the CDR3 is TGTGCCAGCAGCGTACTTTCGGGAGCCTACGAGCAGTACTTC.

The chain has TRBV5-1 and TRBJ1-1, with D uncertain. The length of the CDR3 is 14 residues. Germline V CDR1 and CDR2: SGHRS, YFSETQ. Trimming took 2 bases from V and 0 from J, leaving 8 bases between them. The CDR3 DNA reads as TGCGCCAGCAGCTTTGCTTCTCTGAACACTGAAGCTTTCTTT. This translates into CASSFASLNTEAFF.

The rearrangement joins TRBV30 to TRBJ2-3, with TRBD2 as a possible D gene (6 bases). Germline CDR1 is GTSNPN and CDR2 is SVGIG (reference sequence). V lost 5 bases, J lost 1 base, and 10 bases lay in between. This CDR3 contains 13 residues. The CDR3 coding sequence is TGTGCCTGGGGGACTCTCCGCACAGATACGCAGTATTTT. It codes for CAWGTLRTDTQYF.

The chain employs TRBV29-1 and TRBJ2-5, with 9 bases that match TRBD1. Germline V gene lookup returns CDR1 SQVTM and CDR2 ANQGSEA. The CDR3 has 13 amino acids. Trimming cost V 6 bases and J 3 bases; bases outside gene matches: 5. CDR3 in DNA: TGCAGCGTGACCTGGACAGGGGAAGAGACCCAGTACTTC. Protein: CSVTWTGEETQYF.

A single count supports this clonotype. The rearrangement joins TRBV7-2 to TRBJ1-2; D might be TRBD1 (6 bases). This CDR3 comprises 14 residues. Trimming removed 7 bases at V and 4 bases at J, with 16 bases between. CDR1 SGHTA and CDR2 FQGNSA come from the germline V gene. The CDR3 DNA reads TGTGCCAGCACCACCTCCCGGACAGTCTATGGCTACACCTTC. It yields the protein CASTTSRTVYGYTF. Drawing the rest from reference TRBV7-2 and TRBJ1-2, the complete variable domain is GAGVSQSPSNKVTEKGKDVELRCDPISGHTALYWYRQSLGQGLEFLIYFQGNSAPDKSGLPSDRFSAERTGGSVSTLTIQRTQQEDSAVYLCASTTSRTVYGYTFGSGTRLTVV.

The CDR3 loop is CASGPKQGSNQPQHF. CDR3 nucleotides: TGCGCCAGCGGCCCAAAACAGGGCAGCAATCAGCCCCAGCATTTT. This sequence joins TRBV5-1 and TRBJ1-5; perhaps TRBD1 as D (6 bases). The ends were cut back, 7 bases at V and 1 base at J, with 15 bases in the middle. CDR3 size: 15 residues. Germline V gene sequence: CDR1 SGHRS, CDR2 YFSETQ.

The chain combines TRBV12-3 or TRBV12-4 with TRBJ2-1; D gene uncertain. The CDR3 is made up of 14 amino acids. Trimming took off 3 bases at V and 2 bases at J, with 8 bases between the two ends. The CDR3: CASSFVGAYNEQFF. The CDR3 nucleotides read TGTGCCAGCAGTTTCGTTGGGGCCTACAATGAGCAGTTCTTC.